The next 30 T cell receptor beta chains were all read from a single sample in a study of blood T cell repertoires in COVID-19. Sequencing was performed with immunoSEQ multiplex PCR; in TCRdb, only in-frame clones are kept and a portion is missing. The sample contains approximately 97,000 clones, approximately 81% of which appear only once. The sequencing sample was made of peripheral blood. These receptors all come from a man aged 55 to 69 with acute or convalescent COVID-19.

The rearrangement links TRBV5-1 to TRBJ1-2, with 10 bases fitting TRBD1. The CDR3 consists of 14 residues. Germline V lookup: CDR1 SGHRS, CDR2 YFSETQ. The trim removed 4 bases at V and 4 bases at J, leaving 4 bases unmatched. CDR3 sequence reads: CASSRDRGLYGYTF. In DNA form, the CDR3 reads TGCGCCAGCAGCCGGGACAGGGGACTCTATGGCTACACCTTC.

This chain joins TRBV5-4 and TRBJ1-2, with 9 bases that match TRBD1. The length of the CDR3 is 14 residues. Looked up from germline, CDR1 is SGHNT and CDR2 is YYREEE (reference sequence). Unmatched junction bases numbered 10, after V lost 4 bases and J lost 9 bases. CDR3 DNA sequence: TGTGCCAGCAGCCCCCGGACAGGGGATGTTAGCTACACCTTC. The encoded protein is CASSPRTGDVSYTF.

The V call is TRBV7-9, the J call TRBJ1-2, with 7 bases matching TRBD1. CDR1 and CDR2 from the germline V gene are SEHNR and FQNEAQ (reference sequence). This CDR3 region has 16 residues. V shed 2 bases, J shed 3 bases, and the junction held 9 bases outside the gene matches. CDR3 sequence reads: CASSLTPTGRYYGYTF. Here the CDR3 DNA reads TGTGCCAGCAGCTTAACCCCGACAGGGAGATACTATGGCTACACCTTC. The full variable domain, in which reference TRBV7-9 and TRBJ1-2 provide the parts outside the CDR3, is DTGVSQNPRHKITKRGQNVTFRCDPISEHNRLYWYRQTLGQGPEFLTYFQNEAQLEKSRLLSDRFSAERPKGSFSTLEIQRTEQGDSAMYLCASSLTPTGRYYGYTFGSGTRLTVV.

This clone occurred once. V and J are TRBV5-1 and TRBJ2-1; D is unresolved. There are 15 residues in the CDR3. In germline, CDR1 is SGHRS, CDR2 YFSETQ. V shed 0 bases and J shed 0 bases, with 7 bases lying between them. The chain's CDR3 is CASSLAWSSYNEQFF. In DNA, the CDR3 is TGCGCCAGCAGCTTGGCTTGGAGCTCCTACAATGAGCAGTTCTTC.

The rearrangement links TRBV12-5 to TRBJ2-7, with 11 positions matching TRBD1. Unmatched junction bases numbered 9, after V lost 1 base and J lost 4 bases. Germline assignment: CDR1 LGHNT and CDR2 FRNRAP. This CDR3 is built from 17 residues. In DNA, the CDR3 is TGTGCTAGTGGTTTGGGATTGCCCGGGACAGGGGGTTACGAGCAGTACTTC. Protein sequence: CASGLGLPGTGGYEQYF.

V usage is TRBV7-2 and J usage is TRBJ2-7, with D uncertain. The CDR3 is 14 residues long. Trimming shortened V by 5 bases and J by 3 bases, and 14 bases separated the two germline ends. CDR1 is SGHTA and CDR2 is FQGNSA in the germline V gene. The CDR3: CASSPPPGYYEQYF. Written as DNA, the CDR3 is TGTGCCAGCAGCCCTCCCCCAGGTTACTACGAGCAGTACTTC.

The rearrangement joins TRBV5-6 to TRBJ2-5; the match to TRBD2 covers 12 bases. V trimming: 4 bases; J trimming: 2 bases; junction bases outside the gene matches: 9. Germline CDR1 is SGHDT and CDR2 is YYEEEE. The length of the CDR3 is 17 residues. CDR3: CASSQRTSGMQQETQYF. The CDR3 region has the DNA TGTGCCAGCAGCCAGAGGACTAGCGGGATGCAACAAGAGACCCAGTACTTC.

This chain links TRBV27 with TRBJ2-4; 9 bases agree with TRBD1. Germline V gives CDR1 MNHEY, CDR2 SMNVEV (reference sequence). V shed 5 bases and J 7 bases; nucleotides not matched to a gene: 6. The CDR3 covers 14 residues. CDR3 nucleotides: TGTGCCAGCAGTCCAACCGGGACAGGGAACATTCAGTACTTC. The encoded protein is CASSPTGTGNIQYF.

The chain is built from TRBV19 and TRBJ1-2; possibly TRBD1 for D (6 bases). The CDR3 extends over 15 amino acids. Trimming removed 10 bases from V and 2 bases from J, with 20 bases in between. Germline V lookup: CDR1 LNHDA, CDR2 SQIVND (reference sequence). CDR3 residues: CATKAGTQVNYGYTF. In DNA form, the CDR3 reads TGTGCCACAAAAGCCGGGACACAAGTCAACTATGGCTACACCTTC.

The CDR3 nucleotides read TGTGCCAGCAGTTTGAACAGGGGGGCCTACGAGCAGTACTTC. As protein: CASSLNRGAYEQYF. The rearrangement uses TRBV2 and TRBJ2-7, with 8 bases aligning to TRBD1. Per germline, CDR1 SNHLY and CDR2 FYNNEI. The ends lost 5 bases at V and 2 bases at J; junction bases unmatched: 5. This CDR3 contains 14 residues.

This clone was recorded many times. This chain joins TRBV21-1 and TRBJ1-2; the DNA was not compared with TRBD1, the D call given in the table. TRBV21-1 has pseudogene status. CDR3 length: 15 residues. CDR3 coding DNA: TGTGCCAGCAGCGGCGGACAGGGATGCGACTATGGCTACACCTTC. Translating it yields CASSGGQGCDYGYTF.

This clone was counted a single time. The CDR3 region is CASSSKLGDVLTF. CDR3 in DNA: TGTGCCAGCAGCTCCAAATTAGGGGATGTCCTGACTTTC. This rearrangement joins TRBV11-2 to TRBJ2-6, with a possible D match to TRBD1 (5 bases). The CDR3 spans 13 residues. Per germline, CDR1 SGHAT and CDR2 FQNNGV. V lost 4 bases to trimming and J lost 13 bases, with 14 bases between them.

The CDR3 DNA follows: TGTGCCTGGAGTAGACAGAGCTATGGCTACACCTTC. Translation: CAWSRQSYGYTF. The chain has TRBV30 and TRBJ1-2; perhaps TRBD1 as D (5 bases). CDR1 GTSNPN and CDR2 SVGIG come from the germline V gene (reference sequence). CDR3 length equals 12 residues. The V end was cut by 2 bases, the J end by 4 bases, with 8 bases between. Combining the CDR3 with reference TRBV30 and TRBJ1-2 gives the whole variable domain SQTIHQWPATLVQPVGSPLSLECTVEGTSNPNLYWYRQAAGRGLQLLFYSVGIGQISSEVPQNLSASRPQDRQFILSSKKLLLSDSGFYLCAWSRQSYGYTFGSGTRLTVV.

This clone was picked up one time. The chain employs TRBV11-3 and TRBJ1-1; TRBD1 might be the D (5 bases). V lost 5 bases and J lost 4, with 14 bases in between. The CDR3 is 14 amino acids. The germline V gene has CDR1 SGHNT and CDR2 YENEEA. The CDR3 reads CASSPEWGGTEAFF. DNA of the CDR3: TGTGCCAGCAGCCCTGAATGGGGGGGCACTGAAGCTTTCTTT.

This sequence joins TRBV19 and TRBJ1-1; no definite D call. Germline loops: CDR1 LNHDA, CDR2 SQIVND (reference sequence). The CDR3 has 14 amino acids. V gave up 1 base and J gave up 4 bases, with 10 bases separating them. CDR3 nucleotide sequence: TGTGCCAGTAGTATAGTAATCGGCGGCACTGAAGCTTTCTTT. Translated, it gives CASSIVIGGTEAFF.

This clone was seen a few times. V and J are TRBV29-1 and TRBJ1-5, with D unclear. This CDR3 is 15 amino acids long. Germline assignment: CDR1 SQVTM and CDR2 ANQGSEA. Trimming stripped 4 bases from V and 3 bases from J, with 16 bases between. The chain's CDR3 is CSVANNLQDNQPQHF. CDR3 in DNA: TGCAGCGTTGCAAATAACCTTCAGGACAATCAGCCCCAGCATTTT.

This clone appeared once. J is TRBJ2-1 and V is TRBV14, with D possibly matching TRBD2 (5 bases). CDR1 is SGHDN, CDR2 FVKESK, per germline. Trimming left V 0 bases short and J 7 bases short, with 16 bases between. The CDR3 covers 16 residues. The CDR3 protein is CASSQEPGILGNEQFF. The CDR3, as DNA: TGTGCCAGCAGCCAAGAACCGGGGATATTAGGTAATGAGCAGTTCTTC.

A remark on this clone: The sample holds other DNA sequences that translate to the same CDR3. This sequence joins TRBV18 and TRBJ1-1; 9 bases match TRBD1. V was clipped by 3 bases and J by 3 bases; unmatched bases: 2. The CDR3 covers 14 residues. Looked up from germline, CDR1 is KGHSH and CDR2 is LQKENI. The CDR3 DNA sequence: TGTGCCAGCTCACCTCGGACAGGGGACACTGAAGCTTTCTTT. It translates to CASSPRTGDTEAFF.

The genes are TRBV30 and TRBJ1-6; D is perhaps TRBD1 (6 bases). Per germline, CDR1 GTSNPN and CDR2 SVGIG (reference sequence). Trimming removed 3 bases from V and 11 bases from J, with 14 bases in between. CDR3 length: 13 residues. The CDR3 spells CAWRQGIRTPLHF. The CDR3 DNA reads as TGTGCCTGGAGGCAGGGGATACGGACACCCCTCCACTTT.

The V call is TRBV19, the J call TRBJ2-1; TRBD2 matches 9 bases. J lost 10 bases, V lost 6 bases, and 19 bases had no gene match. The CDR3 loop spans 17 amino acids. The germline gives CDR1 LNHDA, CDR2 SQIVND (reference sequence). CDR3 sequence (DNA): TGTGCCAGTAGCAATCGGGTTATCGGGGTCCTAGCGGGGGAGCAGTTCTTC. This gives the protein CASSNRVIGVLAGEQFF.

The rearrangement links TRBV28 to TRBJ1-2; TRBD1 matches at 7 bases. The CDR3 has 13 amino acids. Germline V CDR1 and CDR2: MDHEN, SYDVKM. The V segment lost 5 bases and the J segment 6 bases; nucleotides outside the gene matches: 6. The CDR3 is CASSGTDRDGYTF. The CDR3 DNA is TGTGCCAGCAGTGGCACAGACAGGGATGGCTACACCTTC.

The J gene is TRBJ2-1, the V gene TRBV19; 11 bases fit TRBD2. The germline gives CDR1 LNHDA, CDR2 SQIVND (reference sequence). CDR3 length equals 17 residues. V lost 8 bases, J lost 2 bases, and 11 bases stayed unmatched. The CDR3 region has the DNA TGTGCCAGTGGGAGTAGCGGGAGGGCCCTCGCCTACAATGAGCAGTTCTTC. It yields the protein CASGSSGRALAYNEQFF.

In nucleotides, the CDR3 is TGTGCCACCAGGAACACAGGGGCAGATACGCAGTATTTT. It encodes CATRNTGADTQYF. The chain couples TRBV24-1 to TRBJ2-3; 7 nucleotides agree with TRBD1. Germline CDR1 KGHDR, CDR2 SFDVKD. The CDR3 covers 13 residues. The J segment lost 4 bases and the V segment lost 7 bases, leaving 4 bases of the junction unmatched.

The chain joins TRBV5-6 to TRBJ2-3; possibly TRBD2 for D (6 bases). Germline V lookup: CDR1 SGHDT, CDR2 YYEEEE. CDR3 length equals 14 residues. V shed 2 bases and J shed 2 bases, with 9 bases lying between them. The CDR3 DNA sequence: TGTGCCAGCAGCTTACGGGGACTCACAGATACGCAGTATTTT. Its protein product is CASSLRGLTDTQYF.

The V call is TRBV9, the J call TRBJ2-2; 9 nucleotides align to TRBD1. CDR1 is SGDLS and CDR2 is YYNGEE in the germline V gene. V shed 3 bases and J 0 bases; nucleotides not matched to a gene: 3. The CDR3 runs 16 residues. CDR3 sequence: CASSARQGANTGELFF. CDR3 sequence (DNA): TGTGCCAGCAGCGCCCGACAGGGGGCGAACACCGGGGAGCTGTTTTTT. The full variable domain, in which reference TRBV9 and TRBJ2-2 provide the parts outside the CDR3, is DSGVTQTPKHLITATGQRVTLRCSPRSGDLSVYWYQQSLDQGLQFLIQYYNGEERAKGNILERFSAQQFPDLHSELNLSSLELGDSALYFCASSARQGANTGELFFGEGSRLTVL.

The chain couples TRBV27 to TRBJ2-1, with D hard to call. CDR3 size: 11 residues. Germline V gene sequence: CDR1 MNHEY, CDR2 SMNVEV (reference sequence). V dropped 8 bases and J dropped 6 bases, with 8 bases sitting between them. The CDR3 spells CASRYFNEQFF. The CDR3 nucleotides are TGTGCCAGCCGCTATTTCAATGAGCAGTTCTTC.

The chain combines TRBV11-3 with TRBJ2-1, with no clear D. The V gene's germline CDR1 is SGHNT and CDR2 YENEEA. The CDR3 has 15 amino acids. V gave up 5 bases and J gave up 2 bases, with 13 bases separating them. In DNA, the CDR3 is TGTGCCAGCAGCGGCCCCGAAGATGCCTACAATGAGCAGTTCTTC. This gives the protein CASSGPEDAYNEQFF.

The chain recombines TRBV11-2 with TRBJ2-6; 12 nucleotides match TRBD2. The CDR3 loop spans 19 amino acids. The V and J ends lost 4 bases and 0 bases, in that order; junction bases with no gene match: 7. CDR1 and CDR2 (germline): SGHAT, FQNNGV. This CDR3 reads CASSSIRTSGVSGANVLTF. Here the CDR3 DNA reads TGTGCCAGCAGCTCCATCCGGACTAGCGGGGTCTCTGGGGCCAACGTCCTGACTTTC.

The chain has TRBV5-1 and TRBJ1-5; TRBD1 matches 7 bases. The V segment lost 3 bases and the J segment 2 bases; nucleotides outside the gene matches: 2. This CDR3 contains 14 residues. Germline CDR1 SGHRS, CDR2 YFSETQ. The CDR3 DNA reads as TGCGCCAGCAGCTCCGGACAGGGCAATCAGCCCCAGCATTTT. This sequence encodes CASSSGQGNQPQHF.

The chain combines TRBV4-3 with TRBJ2-3; 8 bases agree with TRBD2. The CDR3 sequence is 16 residues long. Germline loops: CDR1 LGHNA, CDR2 YSLEER. V lost 2 bases and J lost 6; bases outside the gene matches: 10. The chain's CDR3 is CASSQSGSSSGDTQYF. DNA of the CDR3: TGCGCCAGCAGCCAAAGCGGGAGTAGTTCTGGGGATACGCAGTATTTT.